These 20 T cell receptor beta chains came from one sample sequenced in a study of blood T cell repertoires in COVID-19. Using immunoSEQ multiplex PCR, the repertoire was profiled, and TCRdb retains in-frame clones only, with some absent. The data contain about 150,000 clones, around 84% of them singletons. Sequencing used PBMCs or T cells enriched from blood (not recorded which). These receptors were collected from a man aged 50 or older who had recovered from COVID-19.

The chain links TRBV4-2 to TRBJ2-2; TRBD1 is a possible D gene (6 bases). Germline CDR1 reads LGHNA; CDR2 reads YNFKEQ. The CDR3 length is 15 residues. The V end lost 2 bases, the J end lost 6 bases, and 13 bases lay between the germline ends. Here the CDR3 reads CASSQLDRTAGELFF. For the CDR3, the DNA is TGTGCCAGCAGCCAACTCGACAGGACAGCCGGGGAGCTGTTTTTT.

The chain uses TRBV29-1 and TRBJ2-3; the match to TRBD1 covers 9 bases. Germline assignment: CDR1 SQVTM and CDR2 ANQGSEA. The V gene end was trimmed by 2 bases and the J gene end by 9 bases; junction bases not matched to a gene: 6. CDR3 length: 13 amino acids. CDR3 DNA: TGCAGCGTTGAACCACAGGGGGCGTGGACGCAGTATTTT. It codes for CSVEPQGAWTQYF.

The chain recombines TRBV5-6 with TRBJ1-5, with 7 nucleotides matching TRBD1. The CDR3 has 15 amino acids. Per the germline V gene, CDR1 is SGHDT and CDR2 is YYEEEE. With 2 bases clipped from V and 0 bases from J, the junction kept 2 bases outside the gene matches. The DNA of the CDR3 is TGTGCCAGCAGCTTCAGGGGGTATAGCAATCAGCCCCAGCATTTT. Translating it yields CASSFRGYSNQPQHF.

The CDR3 loop is CASRTGLAAGDTQYF. In DNA, the CDR3 is TGTGCCAGCAGGACGGGACTAGCGGCAGGAGATACGCAGTATTTT. This chain links TRBV7-8 with TRBJ2-3, with 11 bases identical to TRBD2. V lost 6 bases to trimming and J lost 5 bases; unmatched junction nucleotides: 7. From germline, CDR1 is SGHVS and CDR2 FQNEAQ. The CDR3 totals 15 residues.

CDR3 amino acids: CASKTVTDNSPLHF. CDR3 coding DNA: TGTGCCAGCAAAACGGTCACGGATAATTCACCCCTCCACTTT. The chain combines TRBV25-1 with TRBJ1-6; D remains ambiguous. The length of the CDR3 is 14 residues. V was cut by 7 bases and J by 5 bases, with 12 bases left in between. Germline CDR1 reads MGHDK; CDR2 reads SYGVNS.

This clone was counted a few times. The rearrangement uses TRBV6-5 and TRBJ1-3, with D unclear. The CDR3 loop spans 16 amino acids. The V gene lost 1 base and the J gene lost 2 bases, with 12 bases spanning the gap. Per the germline V gene, CDR1 is MNHEY and CDR2 is SVGAGI. This CDR3 is CASSYFSPSAGNTIYF. DNA of the CDR3: TGTGCCAGCAGTTACTTTTCGCCGTCAGCTGGAAACACCATATATTTT.

The DNA for the CDR3 is TGTGCCAGCAGCCAGGGACAGCGGGTTCAGCCCCAGCATTTT. Translating gives CASSQGQRVQPQHF. The V call is TRBV6-5, the J call TRBJ1-5; 7 nucleotides align to TRBD1. The CDR3 runs to 14 residues. The J segment lost 6 bases and the V segment lost 6 bases, leaving 8 bases of the junction unmatched. Per germline, CDR1 MNHEY and CDR2 SVGAGI.

The chain links TRBV7-8 to TRBJ1-3; 9 bases line up with TRBD1. There are 16 residues in the CDR3. Germline values: CDR1 SGHVS, CDR2 FQNEAQ. V lost 5 bases and J lost 0; bases outside the gene matches: 5. This CDR3 reads CASSLQTGGSGNTIYF. In DNA, the CDR3 is TGTGCCAGCAGCCTACAGACAGGGGGCTCTGGAAACACCATATATTTT.

The table lists this clone with a few counts. The rearrangement joins TRBV11-2 to TRBJ2-7; weak D call: TRBD2 (6 bases). Trimming cost V 5 bases and J 3 bases, with 8 bases left between them. This CDR3 region has 12 residues. Germline CDR1 and CDR2: SGHAT and FQNNGV. In DNA form, the CDR3 reads TGTGCCAGCAGCATCGGGGGCTACGAGCAGTACTTC. As protein: CASSIGGYEQYF.

J is TRBJ1-6 and V is TRBV9; 9 bases align to TRBD1. From germline, CDR1 is SGDLS and CDR2 YYNGEE. Trimming at V came to 4 bases and at J to 8 bases, leaving 4 bases not matched to a gene. The CDR3 extends over 14 amino acids. CDR3 nucleotide sequence: TGTGCCAGCAGCATGGGACAGGGCGATTCACCCCTCCACTTT. Its protein is CASSMGQGDSPLHF.

This rearrangement joins TRBV9 to TRBJ2-7; D gene ambiguous. Germline assignment: CDR1 SGDLS and CDR2 YYNGEE. CDR3 length equals 15 residues. V was pared by 0 bases and J by 0 bases, with 10 bases between. CDR3 nucleotide sequence: TGTGCCAGCAGCGTAGGGCAGGATAGCTCCTACGAGCAGTACTTC. This translates into CASSVGQDSSYEQYF.

The V gene is TRBV14, the J gene TRBJ2-7; 12 positions match TRBD1. V gave up 4 bases and J gave up 7 bases; unmatched junction bases: 11. CDR3 length: 16 amino acids. CDR1 SGHDN and CDR2 FVKESK come from the germline V gene. The CDR3 nucleotides read TGTGCCAGCAGCCTTGACCCGGGACAGGGGGCAAGAGAGCAGTACTTC. Its protein product is CASSLDPGQGAREQYF.

The chain links TRBV30 to TRBJ2-1; a weak D match, TRBD1 (6 bases). The V gene's germline CDR1 is GTSNPN and CDR2 SVGIG (reference sequence). V shed 5 bases and J shed 5 bases, with 19 bases lying between them. The CDR3 is 15 residues long. The CDR3 loop reads CAWGLGHDFNNEQFF. CDR3 coding DNA: TGTGCCTGGGGGTTGGGACATGACTTTAACAATGAGCAGTTCTTC. The complete variable domain, with remaining parts taken from reference TRBV30 and TRBJ2-1, reads SQTIHQWPATLVQPVGSPLSLECTVEGTSNPNLYWYRQAAGRGLQLLFYSVGIGQISSEVPQNLSASRPQDRQFILSSKKLLLSDSGFYLCAWGLGHDFNNEQFFGPGTRLTVL.

This chain connects TRBV7-2 to TRBJ1-1; D not certain. Trimming took 6 bases from V and 0 from J, leaving 8 bases between them. This CDR3 is built from 13 residues. CDR1 and CDR2 (germline): SGHTA, FQGNSA. The CDR3 region has the DNA TGTGCCAGCAGGGAAGACATGAACACTGAAGCTTTCTTT. It translates to CASREDMNTEAFF.

The chain combines TRBV19 with TRBJ2-7; maybe TRBD1 (6 bases). CDR1 is LNHDA and CDR2 is SQIVND in the germline V gene (reference sequence). The CDR3 length is 14 residues. Trimming cost V 2 bases and J 0 bases, with 8 bases left between them. In DNA, the CDR3 is TGTGCCAGTAGTATAACAGGGAGCTCCTACGAGCAGTACTTC. Protein: CASSITGSSYEQYF.

This clone was detected once. The CDR3 coding sequence is TGTGCCAGCAGCCAAGGGAGTCGGATTAATTCACCCCTCCACTTT. It specifies CASSQGSRINSPLHF. This chain uses TRBV3-1 (or the pseudogene TRBV3-2) with TRBJ1-6; D remains unclear. The CDR3 sequence is 15 residues long. From germline, CDR1 is LGHDT and CDR2 YNNKEL (reference sequence). V lost 1 base, J lost 6 bases, and 10 bases lay in between.

This clone showed up just a few times. This sequence joins TRBV7-3 and TRBJ2-1, with 8 bases identical to TRBD1. Trimming at V came to 2 bases and at J to 5 bases, leaving 11 bases not matched to a gene. The CDR3 loop spans 17 amino acids. Looked up from germline, CDR1 is SGHTA and CDR2 is FQGTGA. The DNA for the CDR3 is TGTGCCAGCAGCTTACGGGGGACCGGGACAGGCGACAATGAGCAGTTCTTC. It yields the protein CASSLRGTGTGDNEQFF.

The chain uses TRBV7-3 and TRBJ2-3, with a possible D match to TRBD2 (7 bases). The CDR3 extends over 18 amino acids. Germline CDR1 and CDR2: SGHTA and FQGTGA. The ends were cut back, 2 bases at V and 2 bases at J, with 20 bases in the middle. The CDR3 DNA reads as TGTGCCAGCAGCTTATCCCATCGTGGGAGGGGGTTCACAGATACGCAGTATTTT. It is translated as CASSLSHRGRGFTDTQYF.

In nucleotides, the CDR3 is TGCGCCAGCAGCTTGGACGAGGGTCGGGAGACCCAGTACTTC. Its translation: CASSLDEGRETQYF. The V call is TRBV5-1, the J call TRBJ2-5, with a tentative D call TRBD2 (5 bases). This CDR3 has 14 residues. Germline V gene sequence: CDR1 SGHRS, CDR2 YFSETQ. Trimming cost V 0 bases and J 5 bases, with 11 bases left between them.

This clone was picked up many times. The chain recombines TRBV7-6 with TRBJ2-1; tentatively, D is TRBD2 (7 bases). CDR3 length: 16 residues. V was clipped by 1 base and J by 0 bases, with 10 bases between them. The germline V gene encodes CDR1 SGHVS and CDR2 FNYEAQ. In DNA form, the CDR3 reads TGTGCCAGCAGCTTAGTTGGGGGGGCCTCCTACAATGAGCAGTTCTTC. Protein sequence: CASSLVGGASYNEQFF.